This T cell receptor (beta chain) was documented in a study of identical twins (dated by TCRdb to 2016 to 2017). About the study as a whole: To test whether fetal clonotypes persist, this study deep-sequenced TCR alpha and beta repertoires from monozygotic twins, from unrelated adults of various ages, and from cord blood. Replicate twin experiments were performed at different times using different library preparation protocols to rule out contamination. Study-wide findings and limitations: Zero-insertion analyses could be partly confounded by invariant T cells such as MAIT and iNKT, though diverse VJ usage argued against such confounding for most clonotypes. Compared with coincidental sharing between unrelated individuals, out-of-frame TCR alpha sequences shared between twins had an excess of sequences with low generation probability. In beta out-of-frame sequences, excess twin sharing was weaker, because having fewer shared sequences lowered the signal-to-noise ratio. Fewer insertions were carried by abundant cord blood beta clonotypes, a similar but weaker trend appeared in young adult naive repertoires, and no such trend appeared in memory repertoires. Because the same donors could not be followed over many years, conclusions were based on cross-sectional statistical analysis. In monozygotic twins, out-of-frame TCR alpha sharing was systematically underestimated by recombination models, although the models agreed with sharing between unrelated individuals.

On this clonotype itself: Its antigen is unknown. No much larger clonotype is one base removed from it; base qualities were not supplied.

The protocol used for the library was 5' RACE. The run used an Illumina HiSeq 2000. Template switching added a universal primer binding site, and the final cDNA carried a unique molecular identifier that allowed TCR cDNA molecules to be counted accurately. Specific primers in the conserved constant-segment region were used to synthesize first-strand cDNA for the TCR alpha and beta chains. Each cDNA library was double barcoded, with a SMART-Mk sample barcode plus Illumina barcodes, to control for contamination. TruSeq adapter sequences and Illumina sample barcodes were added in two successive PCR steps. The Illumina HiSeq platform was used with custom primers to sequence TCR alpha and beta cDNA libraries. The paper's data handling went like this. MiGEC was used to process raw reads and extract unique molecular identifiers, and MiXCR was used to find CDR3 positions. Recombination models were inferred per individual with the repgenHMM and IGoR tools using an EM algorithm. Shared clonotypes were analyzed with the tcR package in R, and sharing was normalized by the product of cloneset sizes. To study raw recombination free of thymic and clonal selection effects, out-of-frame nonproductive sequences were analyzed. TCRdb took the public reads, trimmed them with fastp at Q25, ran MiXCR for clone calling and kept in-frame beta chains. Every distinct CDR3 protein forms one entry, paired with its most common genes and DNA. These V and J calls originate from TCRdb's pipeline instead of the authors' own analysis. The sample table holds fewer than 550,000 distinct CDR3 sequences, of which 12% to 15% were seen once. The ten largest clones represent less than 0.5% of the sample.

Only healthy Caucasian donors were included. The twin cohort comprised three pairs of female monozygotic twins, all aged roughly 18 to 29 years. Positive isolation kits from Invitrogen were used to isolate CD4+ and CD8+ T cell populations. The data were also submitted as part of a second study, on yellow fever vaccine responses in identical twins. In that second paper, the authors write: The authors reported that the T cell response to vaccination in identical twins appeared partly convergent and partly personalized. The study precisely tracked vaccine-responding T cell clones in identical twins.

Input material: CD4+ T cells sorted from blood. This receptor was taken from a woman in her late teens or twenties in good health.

CDR3 loop: CASSGTGGDYNEQFF. At the DNA level, the sequence is TGTGCCAGCAGCGGGACAGGGGGGGATTACAATGAGCAGTTCTTC. The V and J genes are TRBV7-9 and TRBJ2-1, and TRBD1 aligns with 11 junction nucleotides. The CDR3 covers 15 residues, taking in both the cysteine and the phenylalanine. The read is trimmed to its CDR3 DNA, 45 bases read in frame from base 1. The germline V gene (reference sequence) specifies SEHNR as CDR1 and FQNEAQ as CDR2. From V the trimming removes 5 bases and from J it removes 4 bases, while the gene matches leave 4 bases of the junction unaccounted for.